What follows are 4 T cell receptor beta chains derived from one specimen sequenced in a study of early T cells in non-severe SARS-CoV-2 infection. TCRdb fed the 5' RACE reads into MiXCR, producing one record per CDR3 protein. Altogether fewer than 30,000 distinct CDR3 sequences are present, roughly 5.9% being singletons, with the ten largest covering roughly 1%. Sequencing used whole blood. The receptors stem from an adult who was a healthcare worker with PCR-confirmed SARS-CoV-2 infection or an uninfected control (not recorded which).

This clonotype has a count of ten or more. The V and J genes are TRBV6-5 and TRBJ2-2; 11 nucleotides align to TRBD1. Germline CDR1 reads MNHEY; CDR2 reads SVGAGI. The ends lost 6 bases at V and 6 bases at J; junction bases unmatched: 6. The CDR3 covers 15 residues. The CDR3 nucleotides are TGTGCCAGCAGGGACAGGGGGCGCGGGGCCGGGGAGCTGTTTTTT. It specifies CASRDRGRGAGELFF.

This clonotype showed up many times. This rearrangement joins TRBV4-2 to TRBJ2-1, with D perhaps TRBD2 (6 bases). The V end lost 8 bases, the J end lost 3 bases, and 11 bases lay between the germline ends. This CDR3 comprises 13 residues. CDR1 LGHNA and CDR2 YNFKEQ come from the germline V gene. The CDR3 DNA reads as TGTGCCAGCGGCCGGCGGGACTACAATGAGCAGTTCTTC. Translated: CASGRRDYNEQFF.

In its sample, this clonotype ranks as medium-sized. V usage is TRBV20-1 and J usage is TRBJ2-3; TRBD2 matches at 7 bases. Losses at the gene ends were 6 bases for V and 0 bases for J; bases not matched to a gene: 9. Germline values: CDR1 DFQATT, CDR2 SNEGSKA (reference sequence). The CDR3 covers 15 residues. The DNA for the CDR3 is TGCAGTGCCAGGACTAGTCTAACTAGCACAGATACGCAGTATTTT. Its translation: CSARTSLTSTDTQYF.

The sample holds many counts of this clonotype. The rearrangement uses TRBV6-2 or TRBV6-3 and TRBJ2-1; 8 positions match TRBD2. CDR3 length equals 15 residues. Losses at the gene ends were 8 bases for V and 7 bases for J; bases not matched to a gene: 13. From germline, CDR1 is MNHEY and CDR2 SVGEGT. In DNA form, the CDR3 reads TGTGCCAGCGCCCTTACAGCGGGGGTATCAAATGAGCAGTTCTTC. It encodes CASALTAGVSNEQFF.